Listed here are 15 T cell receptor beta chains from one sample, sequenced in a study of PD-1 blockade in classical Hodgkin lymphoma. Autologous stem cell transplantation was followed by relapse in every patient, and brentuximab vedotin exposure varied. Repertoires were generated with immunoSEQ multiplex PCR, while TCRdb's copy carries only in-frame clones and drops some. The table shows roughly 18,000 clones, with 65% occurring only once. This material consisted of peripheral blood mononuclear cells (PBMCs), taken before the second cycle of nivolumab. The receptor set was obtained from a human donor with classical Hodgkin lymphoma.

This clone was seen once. The DNA for the CDR3 is TGTGCCAGCAGCCCGGGACTAGCGGGTCTATCTGGCGGGGAGCTGTTTTTT. It translates to CASSPGLAGLSGGELFF. This chain uses TRBV7-3 with TRBJ2-2, with 12 bases lining up with TRBD2. Trimming removed 5 bases from V and 7 bases from J; junction bases left unmatched: 11. CDR3 length: 17 residues. CDR1 and CDR2 (germline): SGHTA, FQGTGA. Using reference TRBV7-3 and TRBJ2-2 for the parts outside the CDR3, the full variable domain is GAGVSQTPSNKVTEKGKYVELRCDPISGHTALYWYRQSLGQGPEFLIYFQGTGAADDSGLPNDRFFAVRPEGSVSTLKIQRTERGDSAVYLCASSPGLAGLSGGELFFGEGSRLTVL.

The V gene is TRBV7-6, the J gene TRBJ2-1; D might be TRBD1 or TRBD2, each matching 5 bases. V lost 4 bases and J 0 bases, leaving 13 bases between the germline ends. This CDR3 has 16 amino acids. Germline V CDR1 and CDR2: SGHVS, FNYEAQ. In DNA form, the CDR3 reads TGTGCCAGCAGCTCCTTGGGGGTGGTCTCCTACAATGAGCAGTTCTTC. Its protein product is CASSSLGVVSYNEQFF. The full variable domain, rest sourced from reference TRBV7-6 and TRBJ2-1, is GAGVSQSPRYKVTKRGQDVALRCDPISGHVSLYWYRQALGQGPEFLTYFNYEAQQDKSGLPNDRFSAERPEGSISTLTIQRTEQRDSAMYRCASSSLGVVSYNEQFFGPGTRLTVL.

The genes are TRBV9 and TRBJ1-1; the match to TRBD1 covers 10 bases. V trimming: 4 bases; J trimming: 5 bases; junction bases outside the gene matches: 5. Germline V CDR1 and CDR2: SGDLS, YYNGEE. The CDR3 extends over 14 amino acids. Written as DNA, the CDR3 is TGTGCCAGCAGCCCTCGGACAGGGGGGACTGAAGCTTTCTTT. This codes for CASSPRTGGTEAFF.

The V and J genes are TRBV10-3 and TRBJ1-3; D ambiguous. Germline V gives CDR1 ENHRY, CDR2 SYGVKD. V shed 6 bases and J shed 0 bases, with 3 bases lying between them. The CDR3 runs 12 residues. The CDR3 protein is CAIRSSGNTIYF. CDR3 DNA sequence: TGTGCCATCAGGAGCTCTGGAAACACCATATATTTT.

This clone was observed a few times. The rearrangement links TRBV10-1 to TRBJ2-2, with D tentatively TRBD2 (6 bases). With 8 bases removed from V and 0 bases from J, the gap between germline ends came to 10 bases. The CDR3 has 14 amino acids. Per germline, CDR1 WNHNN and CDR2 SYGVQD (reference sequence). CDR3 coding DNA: TGCGCCAGCTCCGGGACTGCGAACACCGGGGAGCTGTTTTTT. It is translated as CASSGTANTGELFF.

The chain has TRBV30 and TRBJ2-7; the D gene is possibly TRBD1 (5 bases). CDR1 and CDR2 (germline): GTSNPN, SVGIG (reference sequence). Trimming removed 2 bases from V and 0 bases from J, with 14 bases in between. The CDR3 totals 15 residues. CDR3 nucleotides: TGTGCCTGGAGTATAACAGACAGATTCTCCTACGAGCAGTACTTC. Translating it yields CAWSITDRFSYEQYF.

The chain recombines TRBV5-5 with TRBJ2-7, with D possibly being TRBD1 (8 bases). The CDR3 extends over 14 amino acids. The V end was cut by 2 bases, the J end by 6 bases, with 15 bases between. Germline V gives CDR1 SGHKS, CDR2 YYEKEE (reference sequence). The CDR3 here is CASSFGQGGLEQYF. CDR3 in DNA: TGTGCCAGCAGCTTTGGACAGGGAGGGCTCGAGCAGTACTTC.

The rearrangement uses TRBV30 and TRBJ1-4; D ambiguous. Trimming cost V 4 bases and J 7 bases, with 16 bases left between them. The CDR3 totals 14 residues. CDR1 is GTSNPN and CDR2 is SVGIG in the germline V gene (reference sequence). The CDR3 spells CAWTGRRFIEKLFF. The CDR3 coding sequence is TGTGCCTGGACCGGGAGAAGGTTTATTGAAAAACTGTTTTTT.

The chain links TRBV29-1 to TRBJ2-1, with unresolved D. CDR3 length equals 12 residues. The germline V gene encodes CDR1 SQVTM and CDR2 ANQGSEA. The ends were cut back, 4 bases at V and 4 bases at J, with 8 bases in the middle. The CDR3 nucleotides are TGCAGCGTTGTGATGGGGTACAATGAGCAGTTCTTC. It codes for CSVVMGYNEQFF.

CDR3 residues: CASSQSSGESDNEQFF. DNA for the CDR3: TGCGCCAGCAGTCAATCGTCAGGGGAATCGGACAATGAGCAGTTCTTC. The chain couples TRBV23-1 to TRBJ2-1; TRBD1 might be the D (6 bases). TRBV23-1 is designated an ORF whose function remains uncertain. V was cut by 0 bases and J by 5 bases, with 14 bases left in between. CDR3 length equals 16 residues.

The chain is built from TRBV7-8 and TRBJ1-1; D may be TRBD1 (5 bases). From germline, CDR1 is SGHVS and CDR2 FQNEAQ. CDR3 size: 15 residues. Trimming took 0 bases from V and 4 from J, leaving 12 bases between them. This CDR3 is CASSLALAGLTEAFF. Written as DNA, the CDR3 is TGTGCCAGCAGCTTAGCCCTCGCAGGGCTCACTGAAGCTTTCTTT.

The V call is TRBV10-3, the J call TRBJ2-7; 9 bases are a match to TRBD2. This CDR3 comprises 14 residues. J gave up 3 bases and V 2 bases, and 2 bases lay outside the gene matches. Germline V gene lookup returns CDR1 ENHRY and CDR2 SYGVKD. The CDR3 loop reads CAISEGLASYEQYF. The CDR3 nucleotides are TGTGCCATCAGTGAGGGACTAGCGAGCTACGAGCAGTACTTC.

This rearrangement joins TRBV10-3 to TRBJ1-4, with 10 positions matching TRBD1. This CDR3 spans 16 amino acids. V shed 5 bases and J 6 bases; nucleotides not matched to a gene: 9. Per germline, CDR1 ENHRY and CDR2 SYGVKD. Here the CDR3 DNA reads TGTGCCATCAGTTCCCGGGACAGGGGAGGGGATGAAAAACTGTTTTTT. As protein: CAISSRDRGGDEKLFF.

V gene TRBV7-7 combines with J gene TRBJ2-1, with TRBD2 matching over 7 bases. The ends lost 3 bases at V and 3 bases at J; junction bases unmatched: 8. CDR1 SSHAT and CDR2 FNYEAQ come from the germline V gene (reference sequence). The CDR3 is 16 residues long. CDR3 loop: CASSLRLAHNYNEQFF. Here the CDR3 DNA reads TGTGCCAGCAGCTTGAGACTAGCCCACAACTACAATGAGCAGTTCTTC.

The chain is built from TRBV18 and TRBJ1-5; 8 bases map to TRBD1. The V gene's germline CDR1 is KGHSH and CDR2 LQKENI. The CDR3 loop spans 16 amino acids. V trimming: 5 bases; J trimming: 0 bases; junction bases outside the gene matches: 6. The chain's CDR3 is CASSGQGGNSNQPQHF. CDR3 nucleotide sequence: TGTGCCAGCTCAGGACAGGGAGGGAATAGCAATCAGCCCCAGCATTTT.